These T cell receptor beta chains were read from a single sample in a study of T cell repertoires in cytomegalovirus infection. No antigen is known for these receptors. One entry per CDR3 protein results from TCRdb running MiXCR on the reads. The sample comprises 650,000 to 900,000 distinct CDR3 sequences, over 25% of which are singletons, and 9.5% to 15% rests with the top ten. The sequencing here drew on cultured CD8+ T cells from PBMCs, taken from culture after CMV antigen stimulation. The receptor source for this set is a human donor in good health (CMV status not recorded). Some clones in this sample may be carry-over from other donors' samples. Each CDR3 is given with its conserved first and last residue. A D gene is named only where the DNA matches it firmly. Rows give clone size only sometimes, using once, few, many, or a class for an expanded clone.

D gene: .; J gene: TRBJ2-1; clone size: few; V gene: TRBV27; CDR3 protein: CASSSMGDNYNEQFF; CDR3 DNA: TGTGCCAGCAGTTCAATGGGGGATAACTACAATGAGCAGTTCTTC
D gene: TRBD2; J gene: TRBJ2-5; clone size: few; V gene: TRBV25-1; CDR3 protein: CASGRLAGGQQETQYF; CDR3 DNA: TGTGCCAGCGGGAGACTAGCGGGGGGGCAACAAGAGACCCAGTACTTC
D gene: .; J gene: TRBJ2-5; clone size: many; V gene: TRBV10-3; CDR3 protein: CATTKAGTQETQYF; CDR3 DNA: TGTGCCACCACTAAAGCTGGGACGCAAGAGACCCAGTACTTC
D gene: .; J gene: TRBJ2-7; clone size: .; V gene: TRBV7-6; CDR3 protein: CASSNDNPYEQYF; CDR3 DNA: TGTGCCAGCAGCAATGACAACCCCTACGAGCAGTACTTC
D gene: TRBD1; J gene: TRBJ1-2; clone size: .; V gene: TRBV4-3; CDR3 protein: CASSQVAGGDGYTF; CDR3 DNA: TGCGCCAGCAGCCAAGTGGCAGGGGGTGATGGCTACACCTTC
D gene: .; J gene: TRBJ1-4; clone size: .; V gene: TRBV28; CDR3 protein: CASRHVTGGNEKLFF; CDR3 DNA: TGTGCCAGCAGGCATGTGACAGGAGGTAATGAAAAACTGTTTTTT
D gene: TRBD1; J gene: TRBJ2-7; clone size: many; V gene: TRBV7-2; CDR3 protein: CASSSRGQGRGDEQYF; CDR3 DNA: TGTGCCAGCAGCTCCCGGGGACAGGGGCGGGGGGACGAGCAGTACTTC
D gene: .; J gene: TRBJ2-7; clone size: .; V gene: TRBV13; CDR3 protein: CASSPRGGPHEQYF; CDR3 DNA: TGTGCCAGCAGCCCTCGAGGGGGGCCCCACGAGCAGTACTTC
D gene: .; J gene: TRBJ2-1; clone size: few; V gene: TRBV7-6; CDR3 protein: CASSLGERFF; CDR3 DNA: TGTGCCAGCAGCCTGGGGGAACGGTTCTTC
D gene: .; J gene: TRBJ2-1; clone size: .; V gene: TRBV11-2; CDR3 protein: CASRGMGNEQFF; CDR3 DNA: TGTGCCAGCAGGGGGATGGGCAATGAGCAGTTCTTC
D gene: .; J gene: TRBJ2-1; clone size: .; V gene: TRBV20-1; CDR3 protein: CSARGLALHPLRGEQFF; CDR3 DNA: TGCAGTGCTAGAGGACTAGCCCTACACCCGCTAAGGGGGGAGCAGTTCTTC
D gene: TRBD1; J gene: TRBJ1-1; clone size: few; V gene: TRBV7-9; CDR3 protein: CASSYRVRQGAMNTEAFF; CDR3 DNA: TGTGCCAGCAGCTACCGGGTCCGACAGGGGGCTATGAACACTGAAGCTTTCTTT
D gene: .; J gene: TRBJ1-4; clone size: .; V gene: TRBV7-2; CDR3 protein: CASSTGTPATNEKLFF; CDR3 DNA: TGTGCCAGCAGCACCGGGACACCGGCAACTAATGAAAAACTGTTTTTT
D gene: .; J gene: TRBJ1-4; clone size: .; V gene: TRBV4-1; CDR3 protein: CASSQDTNGEKLFF; CDR3 DNA: TGTGCCAGCAGCCAAGATACAAACGGCGAAAAACTGTTTTTT
D gene: .; J gene: TRBJ1-4; clone size: many; V gene: TRBV7-6; CDR3 protein: CASSSVTGGAEKLFF; CDR3 DNA: TGTGCCAGCAGCTCAGTCACAGGTGGGGCGGAAAAACTGTTTTTT
D gene: TRBD1; J gene: TRBJ2-1; clone size: .; V gene: TRBV11-2; CDR3 protein: CASSAATGLLTYNEQFF; CDR3 DNA: TGTGCCAGCAGCGCAGCGACAGGGTTATTGACCTACAATGAGCAGTTCTTC
D gene: TRBD2; J gene: TRBJ2-1; clone size: .; V gene: TRBV4-3; CDR3 protein: CASSPGLAGGPLFF; CDR3 DNA: TGCGCCAGCAGCCCCGGACTAGCGGGGGGGCCACTGTTCTTC
D gene: TRBD2; J gene: TRBJ2-1; clone size: few; V gene: TRBV7-8; CDR3 protein: CASTLKRGGSYNEQFF; CDR3 DNA: TGTGCCAGCACCTTAAAGCGGGGGGGCTCCTACAATGAGCAGTTCTTC
D gene: TRBD1; J gene: TRBJ1-2; clone size: once; V gene: TRBV2; CDR3 protein: CASSFRDRGYGYTF; CDR3 DNA: TGTGCCAGCAGTTTCCGGGACAGGGGCTATGGCTACACCTTC
D gene: .; J gene: TRBJ2-5; clone size: .; V gene: TRBV6-5; CDR3 protein: CASSYWGRREQQTQYF; CDR3 DNA: TGTGCCAGCAGTTACTGGGGCAGAAGGGAACAACAGACCCAGTACTTC
D gene: .; J gene: TRBJ2-1; clone size: .; V gene: TRBV4-1; CDR3 protein: CASSQDQVSMIYNEQFF; CDR3 DNA: TGCGCCAGCAGCCAAGATCAGGTCAGCATGATCTACAATGAGCAGTTCTTC
D gene: .; J gene: TRBJ2-2; clone size: .; V gene: TRBV6-2/TRBV6-3; CDR3 protein: CASSYAVATGELFF; CDR3 DNA: TGTGCCAGCAGTTACGCGGTAGCCACCGGGGAGCTGTTTTTT
D gene: .; J gene: TRBJ1-1; clone size: .; V gene: TRBV2; CDR3 protein: CATQGKNTEAFF; CDR3 DNA: TGTGCCACACAGGGTAAGAACACTGAAGCTTTCTTT
D gene: .; J gene: TRBJ1-2; clone size: .; V gene: TRBV4-1; CDR3 protein: CASSQDFAESYGYTF; CDR3 DNA: TGCGCCAGCAGCCAAGATTTCGCAGAGAGTTATGGCTACACCTTC
D gene: TRBD1; J gene: TRBJ1-2; clone size: many; V gene: TRBV7-9; CDR3 protein: CASSLPGQGVHGYTF; CDR3 DNA: TGTGCCAGCAGCCTTCCGGGACAGGGAGTACATGGCTACACCTTC
D gene: TRBD1; J gene: TRBJ1-2; clone size: few; V gene: TRBV12-3/TRBV12-4; CDR3 protein: CAGLTGMVGDYGYTF; CDR3 DNA: TGTGCCGGCCTGACAGGGATGGTAGGCGACTATGGCTACACCTTC
D gene: .; J gene: TRBJ2-5; clone size: few; V gene: TRBV5-1; CDR3 protein: CASSTLHDQETQYF; CDR3 DNA: TGCGCCAGCAGCACCCTGCATGACCAAGAGACCCAGTACTTC
D gene: TRBD1; J gene: TRBJ1-4; clone size: .; V gene: TRBV7-9; CDR3 protein: CASSGQGFEKLFF; CDR3 DNA: TGTGCCAGCAGCGGACAGGGCTTTGAAAAACTGTTTTTT
D gene: .; J gene: TRBJ1-1; clone size: .; V gene: TRBV5-5; CDR3 protein: CASSLFHTNTEAFF; CDR3 DNA: TGTGCCAGCAGCTTATTCCATACGAACACTGAAGCTTTCTTT
D gene: .; J gene: TRBJ1-2; clone size: .; V gene: TRBV7-6; CDR3 protein: CATMIVAGGYTF; CDR3 DNA: TGTGCAACGATGATCGTTGCGGGCGGCTACACCTTC
D gene: .; J gene: TRBJ1-5; clone size: few; V gene: TRBV24-1; CDR3 protein: CATSDSPGTSGVQPQHF; CDR3 DNA: TGTGCCACCAGTGATTCCCCCGGGACATCAGGGGTTCAGCCCCAGCATTTT
D gene: TRBD1; J gene: TRBJ1-1; clone size: .; V gene: TRBV10-3; CDR3 protein: CAIVTGGLNTEAFF; CDR3 DNA: TGTGCCATCGTGACAGGGGGATTGAACACTGAAGCTTTCTTT
D gene: .; J gene: TRBJ2-5; clone size: few; V gene: TRBV19; CDR3 protein: CASSSSWDQETQYF; CDR3 DNA: TGTGCCAGTAGTTCGTCGTGGGACCAAGAGACCCAGTACTTC
D gene: .; J gene: TRBJ1-1; clone size: .; V gene: TRBV5-3; CDR3 protein: CASSLEWVDSENTEAFF; CDR3 DNA: TGTGCCAGCAGCTTGGAGTGGGTCGACAGTGAGAACACTGAAGCTTTCTTT
D gene: .; J gene: TRBJ2-4; clone size: few; V gene: TRBV7-6; CDR3 protein: CASSPDVRAKNIQYF; CDR3 DNA: TGTGCCAGCAGCCCAGATGTCAGAGCCAAAAACATTCAGTACTTC
D gene: .; J gene: TRBJ2-5; clone size: once; V gene: TRBV6-1; CDR3 protein: CASSAWGPGETQYF; CDR3 DNA: TGTGCCAGCAGTGCCTGGGGGCCCGGAGAGACCCAGTACTTC
D gene: .; J gene: TRBJ1-2; clone size: .; V gene: TRBV7-4; CDR3 protein: CASSPLGRDGYTF; CDR3 DNA: TGTGCCAGCAGTCCTTTAGGGCGGGATGGCTACACCTTC
D gene: .; J gene: TRBJ1-5; clone size: .; V gene: TRBV7-2; CDR3 protein: CASSLGVQGRNQPQHF; CDR3 DNA: TGTGCCAGCAGCTTAGGGGTACAGGGAAGGAATCAGCCCCAGCATTTT
D gene: .; J gene: TRBJ1-5; clone size: few; V gene: TRBV12-3/TRBV12-4; CDR3 protein: CASSFRADPGQPQHF; CDR3 DNA: TGTGCCAGCAGTTTCCGCGCCGACCCCGGTCAGCCCCAGCATTTT
D gene: .; J gene: TRBJ1-1; clone size: .; V gene: TRBV6-5; CDR3 protein: CASSYKRRLGTEAFF; CDR3 DNA: TGTGCCAGCAGTTACAAAAGGCGACTCGGCACTGAAGCTTTCTTT